What follows is one T cell receptor (beta chain) and its context. This record belongs to a study of blood T cell repertoires in COVID-19. TCRdb keeps only in-frame clones here, not all; method: immunoSEQ multiplex PCR. This table holds 150,000 to 200,000 clones, approximately 90% found once. Assignments of participants to cohorts depended upon their own reported clinical history. CDR1 LNHNV and CDR2 YYDKDF come from the germline V gene (reference sequence). This CDR3 is built from 15 residues. The V gene lost 3 bases and the J gene lost 4 bases, with 15 bases spanning the gap. This clonotype originated in a woman in her thirties or forties in a cohort exposed to, infected with or recovered from COVID-19 (not recorded which). The chain links TRBV15 to TRBJ1-1, with D maybe TRBD1 (5 bases). The sequencing input was PBMCs or T cells enriched from blood (not recorded which). CDR3 DNA sequence: TGTGCCACCAGCAGCCGCCTGACTGGGGCCACTGAAGCTTTCTTT. Protein product: CATSSRLTGATEAFF.